This T cell receptor beta chain was sequenced during a study of T cells in Graves' hyperthyroidism and ophthalmopathy. Whole-study context: Sampling of peripheral blood happened at initial diagnosis, prior to any treatment.

The germline V gene encodes CDR1 LNHDA and CDR2 SQIVND (reference sequence). J gave up 9 bases and V 0 bases, and 12 bases lay outside the gene matches. The CDR3 length is 17 residues. A lack of ophthalmopathy progression within 18 months defined stable Graves' hyperthyroidism. Each patient was aged 18 to 65 and had newly diagnosed hyperthyroidism of under 2 months' duration. Each 10 ml fresh peripheral blood draw supplied the PBMCs. Amplified TCR beta CDR3 regions came from RNA transcripts. The HTBI primer set drove a first-round RT-PCR of the TCR CDR3. TCRdb used MiXCR to reprocess the multiplex PCR reads, holding one entry per CDR3 protein. The table shows around 440,000 distinct CDR3 sequences, with about 15% occurring only once.

The chain recombines TRBV19 with TRBJ2-3; 10 positions match TRBD2. The source is a woman younger than 30 with Graves' hyperthyroidism. The sequenced sample was blood. The DNA for the CDR3 is TGTGCCAGTAGTATAGATTGGTCTAGCGGGAGTAAGGCGACGCAGTATTTT. Its translation is CASSIDWSSGSKATQYF.